The 20 T cell receptor beta chains listed next were all sequenced from one sample in a study of T cell repertoires in cytomegalovirus infection. Which antigens these TCRs recognize remains unknown. TCRdb fed the reads into MiXCR, producing one record per CDR3 protein. The sample contains about 920,000 distinct CDR3 sequences, 31% of which appear only once. Sequencing used cultured CD8+ T cells from PBMCs, obtained from culture after CMV antigen stimulation. The receptors here all came from a human donor in good health (CMV status not recorded). Some clones in this sample may be carry-over from other donors' samples.

This clonotype appeared once. The chain uses TRBV20-1 and TRBJ2-3, with D hard to call. V was clipped by 5 bases and J by 6 bases, with 12 bases between them. The CDR3 is 12 amino acids. Per the germline V gene, CDR1 is DFQATT and CDR2 is SNEGSKA (reference sequence). The CDR3 bases are TGCAGTGCTGATCCCGTAGGGGATACGCAGTATTTT. Its translation: CSADPVGDTQYF.

The chain couples TRBV10-2 to TRBJ2-7, with 10 bases lining up with TRBD1. This CDR3 has 16 amino acids. Germline assignment: CDR1 WSHSY and CDR2 SAAADI. V lost 2 bases, J lost 2 bases, and 6 bases stayed unmatched. Here the CDR3 reads CASSEMGQGSPYEQYF. CDR3 in DNA: TGCGCCAGCAGTGAGATGGGACAGGGGTCCCCCTACGAGCAGTACTTC.

The gene calls are TRBV12-3 or TRBV12-4 and TRBJ2-7, with D tentatively TRBD1 (7 bases). This CDR3 comprises 13 residues. V was cut by 4 bases and J by 9 bases, with 16 bases left in between. CDR3 sequence reads: CASSYDREVGQYF. CDR3 sequence (DNA): TGTGCCAGCAGTTACGACAGGGAGGTTGGGCAGTACTTC.

This clonotype came up many times. The chain links TRBV27 to TRBJ1-2; tentatively, D is TRBD1 (5 bases). The germline V and J ends were trimmed by 6 bases and 4 bases, with 9 bases remaining between them. Germline assignment: CDR1 MNHEY and CDR2 SMNVEV (reference sequence). The CDR3 extends over 12 amino acids. CDR3 DNA sequence: TGTGCCAGCAGCGACAGCTTCTATGGCTACACCTTC. Translation gives CASSDSFYGYTF.

The chain uses TRBV6-2 or TRBV6-3 and TRBJ1-1; TRBD1 is a possible D gene (6 bases). CDR3 length: 15 residues. The V end lost 6 bases, the J end lost 5 bases, and 19 bases lay between the germline ends. Germline assignment: CDR1 MNHEY and CDR2 SVGEGT. The CDR3 sequence: CASRYIQGTATEAFF. The CDR3, as DNA: TGTGCCAGCAGATACATACAGGGTACGGCGACTGAAGCTTTCTTT.

The table lists this clonotype with a few counts. The chain is built from TRBV20-1 and TRBJ2-2; tentative D call: TRBD2 (5 bases). CDR3 length: 13 residues. Trimming took off 7 bases at V and 2 bases at J, with 11 bases between the two ends. The germline V gene has CDR1 DFQATT and CDR2 SNEGSKA (reference sequence). The CDR3 sequence is CSVPGYNTGELFF. The CDR3 DNA sequence: TGCAGTGTTCCGGGGTACAACACCGGGGAGCTGTTTTTT.

The chain couples TRBV4-1 to TRBJ1-2, with 8 bases lining up with TRBD1. The CDR3 loop spans 14 amino acids. Germline V CDR1 and CDR2: MGHRA, YSYEKL. V shed 0 bases, J shed 8 bases, and the junction held 5 bases outside the gene matches. The CDR3 nucleotides are TGCGCCAGCAGCCAAGACGGGACAGGCTTCGGCTACACCTTC. Translation: CASSQDGTGFGYTF.

The chain recombines TRBV7-2 with TRBJ2-7; D gene uncertain. The germline gives CDR1 SGHTA, CDR2 FQGNSA. Trimming stripped 5 bases from V and 2 bases from J, with 13 bases between. CDR3 length: 14 amino acids. CDR3 in amino acids: CASSPVHEPYEQYF. Here the CDR3 DNA reads TGTGCCAGCAGCCCTGTCCACGAACCCTACGAGCAGTACTTC.

This chain uses TRBV6-6 with TRBJ2-6, with unresolved D. V lost 6 bases and J 1 base, leaving 10 bases between the germline ends. Germline CDR1 MNHNY, CDR2 SVGAGI (reference sequence). CDR3 length: 15 residues. The CDR3 sequence is CASSTKESGANVLTF. CDR3 sequence (DNA): TGTGCCAGCAGCACGAAGGAATCTGGGGCCAACGTCCTGACTTTC.

This clonotype was seen only a few times. This sequence joins TRBV27 and TRBJ1-2; TRBD1 is a possible D gene (6 bases). Trimming removed 5 bases from V and 5 bases from J, with 15 bases in between. The CDR3 runs 14 residues. Per germline, CDR1 MNHEY and CDR2 SMNVEV (reference sequence). The CDR3 region is CASSTHREGYGYTF. DNA of the CDR3: TGTGCCAGCAGTACACACAGGGAAGGGTATGGCTACACCTTC.

This clonotype was counted between two and nine times. The chain recombines TRBV4-2 with TRBJ1-6; no definite D call. Trimming pared 0 bases from V and 9 bases from J, leaving 18 bases between. The length of the CDR3 is 17 residues. Per the germline V gene, CDR1 is LGHNA and CDR2 is YNFKEQ. CDR3 amino acids: CASSQDLTPGGGSPLHF. The CDR3 coding sequence is TGTGCCAGCAGCCAAGATCTAACCCCAGGAGGTGGTTCACCCCTCCACTTT.

This clonotype occurred many times. The gene calls are TRBV27 and TRBJ2-5; 8 bases match TRBD1. V gave up 5 bases and J gave up 7 bases; unmatched junction bases: 21. The CDR3 is 18 amino acids. Germline CDR1 and CDR2: MNHEY and SMNVEV (reference sequence). This chain's CDR3 is CASSHTPPPSTGGRTQYF. The CDR3 region has the DNA TGTGCCAGCAGTCACACTCCCCCTCCATCTACAGGGGGGAGGACCCAGTACTTC.

This clonotype was recorded at least ten times. V usage is TRBV4-1 and J usage is TRBJ1-1; D is undetermined. This CDR3 contains 13 residues. Looked up from germline, CDR1 is MGHRA and CDR2 is YSYEKL. V shed 3 bases and J shed 1 base, with 6 bases lying between them. The DNA of the CDR3 is TGCGCCAGCAGCCAGTCGGAGAACACTGAAGCTTTCTTT. Its translation: CASSQSENTEAFF.

This clonotype was detected a few times. V usage is TRBV7-9 and J usage is TRBJ2-7, with 9 bases matching TRBD1. With V trimmed by 5 bases and J by 2 bases, 7 bases remained unmatched. This CDR3 has 15 amino acids. The germline CDR1 and CDR2 sequences are SEHNR and FQNEAQ (reference sequence). The DNA for the CDR3 is TGTGCCAGCAGCGTAGGGACAGGGAGGACCTACGAGCAGTACTTC. Translation: CASSVGTGRTYEQYF.

The chain has TRBV5-6 and TRBJ2-7; maybe TRBD1 (6 bases). Germline-derived CDR1 and CDR2 are SGHDT and YYEEEE. The V end was cut by 2 bases, the J end by 6 bases, with 15 bases between. CDR3 length: 14 residues. The CDR3: CASSFRGSPSEQYF. CDR3 sequence (DNA): TGTGCCAGCAGCTTCAGGGGCTCCCCATCCGAGCAGTACTTC. The variable domain in full, with the rest retrieved from reference TRBV5-6 and TRBJ2-7, is DAGVTQSPTHLIKTRGQQVTLRCSPKSGHDTVSWYQQALGQGPQFIFQYYEEEERQRGNFPDRFSGHQFPNYSSELNVNALLLGDSALYLCASSFRGSPSEQYFGPGTRLTVT.

This clonotype was observed a few times. This chain connects TRBV6-1 to TRBJ2-7; D gene ambiguous. V was trimmed by 4 bases and J by 5 bases, leaving 21 bases between them. CDR1 is MNHNS, CDR2 SASEGT, per germline. CDR3 size: 16 residues. CDR3 amino acids: CASSGNRPGHKDEQYV. In nucleotides, the CDR3 is TGTGCCAGCAGTGGCAATCGACCCGGGCATAAGGACGAGCAGTACGTC.

J is TRBJ1-1 and V is TRBV11-3; TRBD1 is a possible D gene (5 bases). V shed 5 bases and J shed 3 bases, with 10 bases lying between them. CDR1 and CDR2 (germline): SGHNT, YENEEA. The CDR3 consists of 13 residues. The CDR3 region is CASSGETDTEAFF. The CDR3 DNA is TGTGCCAGCAGCGGAGAGACAGACACTGAAGCTTTCTTT. The whole variable domain, filled in from reference TRBV11-3 and TRBJ1-1, reads EAGVVQSPRYKIIEKKQPVAFWCNPISGHNTLYWYLQNLGQGPELLIRYENEEAVDDSQLPKDRFSAERLKGVDSTLKIQPAELGDSAVYLCASSGETDTEAFFGQGTRLTVV.

This chain joins TRBV4-2 and TRBJ1-1; D remains ambiguous. Trimming removed 0 bases at V and 0 bases at J, with 11 bases between. CDR1 LGHNA and CDR2 YNFKEQ come from the germline V gene. The CDR3 extends over 16 amino acids. The CDR3 spells CASSQDNTAMNTEAFF. In DNA, the CDR3 is TGTGCCAGCAGCCAAGATAATACAGCCATGAACACTGAAGCTTTCTTT.

The chain uses TRBV5-1 and TRBJ1-1; D unclear. V lost 5 bases and J 5 bases, leaving 13 bases between the germline ends. Per the germline V gene, CDR1 is SGHRS and CDR2 is YFSETQ. This CDR3 is built from 13 residues. The CDR3 sequence: CASRLNLGTEAFF. The CDR3 DNA reads as TGCGCCAGCAGGTTAAATTTGGGGACTGAAGCTTTCTTT.

This chain joins TRBV27 and TRBJ2-5; 10 nucleotides match TRBD2. V shed 5 bases, J shed 3 bases, and the junction held 12 bases outside the gene matches. Germline CDR1 is MNHEY and CDR2 is SMNVEV (reference sequence). The CDR3 has 17 residues. CDR3 in amino acids: CASSPGASGGVKETQYF. The CDR3 DNA follows: TGTGCCAGCAGTCCCGGGGCTAGCGGGGGCGTTAAAGAGACCCAGTACTTC.